The T cell receptor beta chain described here comes from a study of vaccination and CD4 T cells after COVID-19. The treatment here: 10-day PBMC culture with coronavirus spike peptide pools or control peptides (ViraFEST assay). Expanded clonotypes were found by TCR sequencing after peptide-pool stimulation (ViraFEST). About 2 million PBMCs went into each well for culture with around 9.2 IU/ml IL-2 and around 10 ug/ml peptide pools. A note on this clonotype: Its antigen is unknown.

Study-level results: Reactive clonotype counts went from median roughly 19 after infection to 35 to 45 after vaccination, nonsignificantly. Reactive clone data from convalescent patients indicated a median of approximately 86% appearing only post-vaccination.

CDR3 length: 13 residues. Per the germline V gene, CDR1 is MNHEY and CDR2 is SVGEGT. V lost 6 bases to trimming and J lost 2 bases; unmatched junction nucleotides: 1. An Oncomine TCR Beta short-read assay was used to sequence the DNA from cultured CD4+ T cells. TCRdb fed the PCR reads into MiXCR, producing one record per CDR3 protein. The table includes 12,000 or so distinct CDR3 sequences, around 50% detected once. The sample taken for sequencing was CD4+ T cells from blood, cultured in vitro. The chain joins TRBV6-2 or TRBV6-3 to TRBJ2-1; 7 bases line up with TRBD1. The clonotype comes from a human donor who had recovered from COVID-19. The chain's CDR3 is CASRGQTYNEQFF. The CDR3 bases are TGTGCCAGCAGGGGACAGACCTACAATGAGCAGTTCTTC.